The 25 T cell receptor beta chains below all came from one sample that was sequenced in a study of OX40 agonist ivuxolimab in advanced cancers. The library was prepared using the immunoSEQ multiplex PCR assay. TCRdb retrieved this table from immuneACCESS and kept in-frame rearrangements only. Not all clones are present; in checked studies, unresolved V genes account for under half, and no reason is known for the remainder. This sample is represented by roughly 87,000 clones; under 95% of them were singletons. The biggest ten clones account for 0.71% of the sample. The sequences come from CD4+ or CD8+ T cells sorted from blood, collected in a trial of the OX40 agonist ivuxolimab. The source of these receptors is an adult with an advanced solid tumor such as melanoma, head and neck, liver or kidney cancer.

In nucleotides, the CDR3 is TGTGCCAGCTCACCCGGGACGGACCAGCCCCAGCATTTT. Amino acid sequence: CASSPGTDQPQHF. The chain combines TRBV18 with TRBJ1-5; TRBD1 might be the D (5 bases). CDR3 length equals 13 residues. Germline CDR1 KGHSH, CDR2 LQKENI. Between the trimmed V and J ends, which lost 3 bases and 7 bases, there was a span of 10 bases. Complete variable domain (other parts from reference TRBV18 and TRBJ1-5): NAGVMQNPRHLVRRRGQEARLRCSPMKGHSHVYWYRQLPEEGLKFMVYLQKENIIDESGMPKERFSAEFPKEGPSILRIQQVVRGDSAAYFCASSPGTDQPQHFGDGTRLSIL.

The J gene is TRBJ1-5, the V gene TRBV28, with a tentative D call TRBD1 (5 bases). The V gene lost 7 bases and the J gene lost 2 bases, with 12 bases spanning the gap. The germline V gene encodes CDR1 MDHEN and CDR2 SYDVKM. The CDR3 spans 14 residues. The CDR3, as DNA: TGTGCCAGCACCCTTCAAGGGGGCAATCAGCCCCAGCATTTT. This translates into CASTLQGGNQPQHF. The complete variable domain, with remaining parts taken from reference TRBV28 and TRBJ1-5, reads DVKVTQSSRYLVKRTGEKVFLECVQDMDHENMFWYRQDPGLGLRLIYFSYDVKMKEKGDIPEGYSVSREKKERFSLILESASTNQTSMYLCASTLQGGNQPQHFGDGTRLSIL.

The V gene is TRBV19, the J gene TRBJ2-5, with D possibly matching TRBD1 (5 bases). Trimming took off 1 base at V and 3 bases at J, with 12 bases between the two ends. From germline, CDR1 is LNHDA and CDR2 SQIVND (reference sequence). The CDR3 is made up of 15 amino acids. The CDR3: CASSIGGSLKETQYF. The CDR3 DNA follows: TGTGCCAGTAGTATAGGGGGCTCATTGAAAGAGACCCAGTACTTC.

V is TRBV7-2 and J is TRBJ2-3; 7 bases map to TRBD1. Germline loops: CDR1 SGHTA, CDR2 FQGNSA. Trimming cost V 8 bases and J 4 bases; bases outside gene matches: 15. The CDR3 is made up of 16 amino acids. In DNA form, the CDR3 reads TGTGCCAGCTCCTCTTCCGCGACAGGGATGCCAGATACGCAGTATTTT. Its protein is CASSSSATGMPDTQYF.

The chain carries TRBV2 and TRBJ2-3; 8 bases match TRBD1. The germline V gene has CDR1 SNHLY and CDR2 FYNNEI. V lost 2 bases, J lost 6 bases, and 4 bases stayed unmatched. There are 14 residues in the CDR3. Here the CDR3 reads CASSEQGAGDTQYF. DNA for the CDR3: TGTGCCAGCAGTGAACAGGGGGCGGGGGATACGCAGTATTTT.

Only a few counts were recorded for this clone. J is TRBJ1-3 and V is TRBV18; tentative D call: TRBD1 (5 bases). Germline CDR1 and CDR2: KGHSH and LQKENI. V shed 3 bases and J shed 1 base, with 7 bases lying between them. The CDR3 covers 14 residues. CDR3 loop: CASSPQGSGNTIYF. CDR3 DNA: TGTGCCAGCTCACCCCAGGGTTCTGGAAACACCATATATTTT.

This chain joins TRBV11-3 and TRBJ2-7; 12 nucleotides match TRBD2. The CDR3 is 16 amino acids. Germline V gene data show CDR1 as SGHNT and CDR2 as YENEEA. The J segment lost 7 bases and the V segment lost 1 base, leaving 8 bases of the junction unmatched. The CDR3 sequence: CASSLARTSGTGEQYF. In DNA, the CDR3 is TGTGCCAGCAGCTTAGCCAGGACTAGCGGGACCGGAGAGCAGTACTTC.

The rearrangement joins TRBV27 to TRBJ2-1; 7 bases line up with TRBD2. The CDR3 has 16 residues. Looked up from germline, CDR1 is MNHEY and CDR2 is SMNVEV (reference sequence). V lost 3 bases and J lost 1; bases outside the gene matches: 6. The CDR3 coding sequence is TGTGCCAGCAGTTTTTCGGCGGGAGTGTCCTACAATGAGCAGTTCTTC. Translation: CASSFSAGVSYNEQFF.

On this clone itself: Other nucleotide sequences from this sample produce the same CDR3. Written as DNA, the CDR3 is TGTGCCAGCAGTTTAGGCACAGGCAGCAATCAGCCCCAGCATTTT. Translation: CASSLGTGSNQPQHF. The chain uses TRBV27 and TRBJ1-5, with D perhaps TRBD1 (5 bases). The germline V gene has CDR1 MNHEY and CDR2 SMNVEV (reference sequence). The ends were cut back, 2 bases at V and 1 base at J, with 9 bases in the middle. The CDR3 consists of 15 residues.

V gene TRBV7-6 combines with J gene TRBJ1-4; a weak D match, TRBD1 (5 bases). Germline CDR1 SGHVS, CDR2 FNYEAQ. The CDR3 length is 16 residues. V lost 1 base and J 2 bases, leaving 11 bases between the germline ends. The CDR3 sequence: CASSLGVRGTNEKLFF. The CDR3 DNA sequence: TGTGCCAGCAGCTTAGGCGTTCGGGGGACTAATGAAAAACTGTTTTTT.

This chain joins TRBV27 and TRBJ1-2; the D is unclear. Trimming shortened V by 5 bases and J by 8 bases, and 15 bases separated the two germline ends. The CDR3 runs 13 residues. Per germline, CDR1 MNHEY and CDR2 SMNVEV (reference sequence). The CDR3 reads CASSPRGLYGYTF. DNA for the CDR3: TGTGCCAGCAGTCCCCGAGGACTGTACGGCTACACCTTC.

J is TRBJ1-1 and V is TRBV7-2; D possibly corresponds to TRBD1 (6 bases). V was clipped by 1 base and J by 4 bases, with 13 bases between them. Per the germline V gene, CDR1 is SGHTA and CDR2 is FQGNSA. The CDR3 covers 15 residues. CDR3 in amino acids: CASSLGPAGATEAFF. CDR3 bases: TGTGCCAGCAGCTTAGGCCCCGCGGGGGCCACTGAAGCTTTCTTT.

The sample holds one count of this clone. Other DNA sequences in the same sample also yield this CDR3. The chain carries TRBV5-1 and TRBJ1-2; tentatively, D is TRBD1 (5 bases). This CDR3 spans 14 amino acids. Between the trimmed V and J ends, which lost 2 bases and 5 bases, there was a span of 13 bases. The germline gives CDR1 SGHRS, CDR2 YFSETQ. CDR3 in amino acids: CASSLVGRDYGYTF. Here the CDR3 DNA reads TGCGCCAGCAGCTTAGTTGGCAGGGATTATGGCTACACCTTC.

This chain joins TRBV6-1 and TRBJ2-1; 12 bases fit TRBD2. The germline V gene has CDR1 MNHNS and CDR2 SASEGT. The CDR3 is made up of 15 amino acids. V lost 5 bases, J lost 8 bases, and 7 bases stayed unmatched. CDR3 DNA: TGTGCCAGCAGTAACCTAGCGGGGGGGCCTTATGAGCAGTTCTTC. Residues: CASSNLAGGPYEQFF.

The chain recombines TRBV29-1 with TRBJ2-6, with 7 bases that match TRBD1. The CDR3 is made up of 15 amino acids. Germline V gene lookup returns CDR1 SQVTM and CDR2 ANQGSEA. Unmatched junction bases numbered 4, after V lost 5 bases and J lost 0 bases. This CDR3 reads CSVTDRASGANVLTF. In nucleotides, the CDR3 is TGCAGCGTTACTGACAGGGCCTCTGGGGCCAACGTCCTGACTTTC.

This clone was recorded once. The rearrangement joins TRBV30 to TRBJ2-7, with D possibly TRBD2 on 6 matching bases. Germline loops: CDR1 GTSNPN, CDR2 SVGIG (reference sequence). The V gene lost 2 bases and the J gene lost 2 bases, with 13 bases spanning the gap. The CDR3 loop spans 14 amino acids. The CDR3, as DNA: TGTGCCTGGAGTACCGGGACTGGCACCTACGAGCAGTACTTC. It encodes CAWSTGTGTYEQYF.

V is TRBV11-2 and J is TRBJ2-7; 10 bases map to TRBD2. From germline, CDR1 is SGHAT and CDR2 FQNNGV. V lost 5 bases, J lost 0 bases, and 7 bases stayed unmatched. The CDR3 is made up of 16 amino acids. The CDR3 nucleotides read TGTGCCAGCAGCGAAGTAGGGACTAGCGCCTCCTACGAGCAGTACTTC. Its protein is CASSEVGTSASYEQYF.

This CDR3 reads CTSTRLAGGLATDTQYF. The CDR3 nucleotides read TGCACCAGCACCAGACTAGCGGGGGGGCTGGCGACAGATACGCAGTATTTT. This chain uses TRBV1 with TRBJ2-3; whether TRBD2, the table's D call, matches the DNA was not checked. TRBV1 is deemed a pseudogene. This CDR3 has 17 amino acids.

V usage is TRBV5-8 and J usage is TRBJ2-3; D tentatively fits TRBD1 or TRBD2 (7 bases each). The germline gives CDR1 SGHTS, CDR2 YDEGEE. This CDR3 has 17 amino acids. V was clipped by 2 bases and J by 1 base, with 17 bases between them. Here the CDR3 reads CASSFRQGGLGTDTQYF. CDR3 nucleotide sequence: TGTGCCAGCAGCTTTCGACAGGGAGGGTTGGGCACAGATACGCAGTATTTT.

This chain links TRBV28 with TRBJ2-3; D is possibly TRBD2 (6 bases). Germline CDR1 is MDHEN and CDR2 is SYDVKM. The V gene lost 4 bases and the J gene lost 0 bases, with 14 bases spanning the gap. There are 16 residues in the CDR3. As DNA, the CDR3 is TGTGCCAGCAGTTCGAAGCGGGCGGAGAGCACAGATACGCAGTATTTT. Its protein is CASSSKRAESTDTQYF.

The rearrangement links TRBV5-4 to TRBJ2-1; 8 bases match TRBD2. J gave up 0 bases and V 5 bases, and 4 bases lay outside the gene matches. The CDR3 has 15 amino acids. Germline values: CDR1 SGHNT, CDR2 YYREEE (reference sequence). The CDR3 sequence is CASRLTSASYNEQFF. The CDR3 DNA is TGTGCCAGCAGACTGACTAGCGCCTCCTACAATGAGCAGTTCTTC. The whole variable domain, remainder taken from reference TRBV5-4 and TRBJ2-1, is ETGVTQSPTHLIKTRGQQVTLRCSSQSGHNTVSWYQQALGQGPQFIFQYYREEENGRGNFPPRFSGLQFPNYSSELNVNALELDDSALYLCASRLTSASYNEQFFGPGTRLTVL.

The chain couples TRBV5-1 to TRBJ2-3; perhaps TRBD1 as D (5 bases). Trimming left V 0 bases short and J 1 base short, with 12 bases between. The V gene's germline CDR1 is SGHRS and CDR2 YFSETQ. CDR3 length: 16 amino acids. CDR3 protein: CASSLARAVGTDTQYF. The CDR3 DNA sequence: TGCGCCAGCAGCTTGGCCAGGGCCGTAGGCACAGATACGCAGTATTTT.

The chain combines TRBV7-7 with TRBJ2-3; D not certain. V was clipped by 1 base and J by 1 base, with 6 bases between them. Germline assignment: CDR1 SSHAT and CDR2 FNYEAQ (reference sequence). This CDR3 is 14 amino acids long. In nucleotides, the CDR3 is TGTGCCAGCAGCTTAGGGGCCGGCACAGATACGCAGTATTTT. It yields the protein CASSLGAGTDTQYF.

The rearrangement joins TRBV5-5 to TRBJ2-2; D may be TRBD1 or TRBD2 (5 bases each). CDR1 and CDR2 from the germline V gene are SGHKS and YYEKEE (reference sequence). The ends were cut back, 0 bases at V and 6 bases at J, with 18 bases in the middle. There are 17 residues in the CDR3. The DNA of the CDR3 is TGTGCCAGCAGCTTGGCCGCCCGGGGCTTGGCGGCCGGGGAGCTGTTTTTT. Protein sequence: CASSLAARGLAAGELFF.

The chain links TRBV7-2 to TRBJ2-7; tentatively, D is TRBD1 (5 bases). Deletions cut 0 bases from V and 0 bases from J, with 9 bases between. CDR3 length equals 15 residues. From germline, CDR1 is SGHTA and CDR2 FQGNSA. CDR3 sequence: CASSLAATASYEQYF. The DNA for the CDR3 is TGTGCCAGCAGCTTAGCTGCGACAGCCTCCTACGAGCAGTACTTC. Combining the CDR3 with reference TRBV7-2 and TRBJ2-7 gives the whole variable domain GAGVSQSPSNKVTEKGKDVELRCDPISGHTALYWYRQSLGQGLEFLIYFQGNSAPDKSGLPSDRFSAERTGGSVSTLTIQRTQQEDSAVYLCASSLAATASYEQYFGPGTRLTVT.